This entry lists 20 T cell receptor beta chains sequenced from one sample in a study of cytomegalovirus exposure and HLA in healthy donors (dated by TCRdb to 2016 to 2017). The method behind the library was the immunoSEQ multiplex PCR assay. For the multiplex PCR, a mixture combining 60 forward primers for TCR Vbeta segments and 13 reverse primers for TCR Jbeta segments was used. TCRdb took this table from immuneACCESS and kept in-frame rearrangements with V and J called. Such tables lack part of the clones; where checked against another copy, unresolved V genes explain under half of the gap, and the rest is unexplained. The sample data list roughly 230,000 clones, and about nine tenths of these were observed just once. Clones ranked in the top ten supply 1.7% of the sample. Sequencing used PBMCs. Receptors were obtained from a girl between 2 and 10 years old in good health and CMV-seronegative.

The CDR3 DNA sequence: TGTGCCAGCAGCCCTTGGACAGGAGGTGGCTACACCTTC. Its translation is CASSPWTGGGYTF. This chain connects TRBV7-2 to TRBJ1-2; 7 bases match TRBD1. CDR1 SGHTA and CDR2 FQGNSA come from the germline V gene. This CDR3 comprises 13 residues. Germline trimming cut 5 bases from V and 7 bases from J; bases unmatched to any gene: 7.

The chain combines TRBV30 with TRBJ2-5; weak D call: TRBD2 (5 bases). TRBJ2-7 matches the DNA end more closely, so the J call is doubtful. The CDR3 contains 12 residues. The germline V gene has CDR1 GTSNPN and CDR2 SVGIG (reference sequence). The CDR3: CAAGLHLYEQYF. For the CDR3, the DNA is TGTGCCGCCGGACTCCACCTTTACGAGCAGTACTTC.

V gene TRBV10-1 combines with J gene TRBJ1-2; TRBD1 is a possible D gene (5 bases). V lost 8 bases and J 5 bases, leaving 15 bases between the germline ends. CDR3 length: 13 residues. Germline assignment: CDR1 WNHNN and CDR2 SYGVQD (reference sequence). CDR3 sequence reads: CASSPGTGYGYTF. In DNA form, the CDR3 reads TGCGCCAGCTCTCCCGGGACTGGATATGGCTACACCTTC.

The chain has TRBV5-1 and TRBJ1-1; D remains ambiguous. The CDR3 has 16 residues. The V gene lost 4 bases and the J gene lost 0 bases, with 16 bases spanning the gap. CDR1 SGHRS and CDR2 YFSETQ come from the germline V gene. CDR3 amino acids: CASSHATWRVNTEAFF. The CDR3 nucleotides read TGCGCCAGCAGCCATGCAACCTGGCGGGTGAACACTGAAGCTTTCTTT.

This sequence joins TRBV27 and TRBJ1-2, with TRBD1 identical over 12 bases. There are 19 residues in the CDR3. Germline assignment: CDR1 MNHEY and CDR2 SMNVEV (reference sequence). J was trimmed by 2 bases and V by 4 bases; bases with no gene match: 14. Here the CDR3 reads CASSSFLGTGGGRNYGYTF. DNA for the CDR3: TGTGCCAGCAGTTCTTTCCTCGGGACAGGGGGCGGGAGGAACTATGGCTACACCTTC.

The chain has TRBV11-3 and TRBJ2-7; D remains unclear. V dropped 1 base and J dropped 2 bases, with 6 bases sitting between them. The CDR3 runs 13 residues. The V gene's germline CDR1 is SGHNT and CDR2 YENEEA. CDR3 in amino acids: CASSLGAAYEQYF. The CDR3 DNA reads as TGTGCCAGCAGCTTAGGGGCAGCCTACGAGCAGTACTTC.

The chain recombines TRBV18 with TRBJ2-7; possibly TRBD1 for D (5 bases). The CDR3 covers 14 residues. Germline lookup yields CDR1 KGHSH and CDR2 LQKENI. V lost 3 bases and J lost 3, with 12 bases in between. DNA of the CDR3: TGTGCCAGCTCACCCGATGCAGGGTTCTACGAGCAGTACTTC. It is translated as CASSPDAGFYEQYF.

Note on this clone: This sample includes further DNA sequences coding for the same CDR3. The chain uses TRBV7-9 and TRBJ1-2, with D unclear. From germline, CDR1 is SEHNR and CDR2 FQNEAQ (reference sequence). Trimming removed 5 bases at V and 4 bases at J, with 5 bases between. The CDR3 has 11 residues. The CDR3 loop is CASSPSYGYTF. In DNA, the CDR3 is TGTGCCAGCAGCCCTTCCTATGGCTACACCTTC.

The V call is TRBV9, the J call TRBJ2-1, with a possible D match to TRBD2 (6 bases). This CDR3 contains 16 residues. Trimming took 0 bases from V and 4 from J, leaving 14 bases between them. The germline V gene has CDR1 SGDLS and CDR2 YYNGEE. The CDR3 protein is CASSVVPEEGYNEQFF. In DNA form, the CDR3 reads TGTGCCAGCAGCGTAGTCCCGGAGGAGGGATACAATGAGCAGTTCTTC.

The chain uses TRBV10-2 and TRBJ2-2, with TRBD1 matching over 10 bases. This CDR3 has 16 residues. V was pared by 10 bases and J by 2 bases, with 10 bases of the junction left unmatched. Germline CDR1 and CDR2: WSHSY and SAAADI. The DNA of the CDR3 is TGCGCCACCTCCCTCTGGACAGGGGGTAACACCGGGGAGCTGTTTTTT. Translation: CATSLWTGGNTGELFF.

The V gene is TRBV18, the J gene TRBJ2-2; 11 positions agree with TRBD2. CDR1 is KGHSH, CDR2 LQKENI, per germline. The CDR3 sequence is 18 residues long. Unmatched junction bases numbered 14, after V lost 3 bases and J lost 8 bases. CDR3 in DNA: TGTGCCAGCTCACCGCCAATTACTAGCGGGGGACCACGAGGGGAGCTGTTTTTT. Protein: CASSPPITSGGPRGELFF.

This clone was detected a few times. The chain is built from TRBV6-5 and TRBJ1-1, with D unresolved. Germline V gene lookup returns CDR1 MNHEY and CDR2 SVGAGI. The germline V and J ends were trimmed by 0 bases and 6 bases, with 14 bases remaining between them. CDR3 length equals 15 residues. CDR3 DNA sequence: TGTGCCAGCAGTTACTCGGAGGCCGACGATTCTGAAGCTTTCTTT. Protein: CASSYSEADDSEAFF.

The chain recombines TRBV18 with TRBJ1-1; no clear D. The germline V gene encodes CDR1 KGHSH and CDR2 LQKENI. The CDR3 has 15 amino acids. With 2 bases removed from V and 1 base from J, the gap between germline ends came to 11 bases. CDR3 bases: TGTGCCAGCTCACCATCGGCGACAACGAACACTGAAGCTTTCTTT. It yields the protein CASSPSATTNTEAFF. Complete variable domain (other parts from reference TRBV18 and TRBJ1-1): NAGVMQNPRHLVRRRGQEARLRCSPMKGHSHVYWYRQLPEEGLKFMVYLQKENIIDESGMPKERFSAEFPKEGPSILRIQQVVRGDSAAYFCASSPSATTNTEAFFGQGTRLTVV.

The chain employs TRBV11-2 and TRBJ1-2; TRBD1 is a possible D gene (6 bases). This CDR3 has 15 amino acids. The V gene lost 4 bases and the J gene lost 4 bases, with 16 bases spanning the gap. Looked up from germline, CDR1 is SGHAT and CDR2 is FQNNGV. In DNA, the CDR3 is TGTGCCAGCAGCTCAGTAGAGAGGGGGTTCTATGGCTACACCTTC. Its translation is CASSSVERGFYGYTF.

The CDR3 DNA follows: TGTGCCAGCTCACCACCTAAGGGGGCGCGCTGGAATGAGCAGTTCTTC. Amino acids: CASSPPKGARWNEQFF. The chain has TRBV18 and TRBJ2-1; TRBD1 aligns across 7 bases. Germline loops: CDR1 KGHSH, CDR2 LQKENI. CDR3 length equals 16 residues. Unmatched junction bases numbered 9, after V lost 0 bases and J lost 7 bases.

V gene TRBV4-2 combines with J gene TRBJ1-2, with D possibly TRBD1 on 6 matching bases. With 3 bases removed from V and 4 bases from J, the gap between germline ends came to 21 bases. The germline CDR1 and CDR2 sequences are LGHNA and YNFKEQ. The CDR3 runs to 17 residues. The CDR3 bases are TGTGCCAGCAGCCACGAAACCCCTGGACAGCCTGTCTATGGCTACACCTTC. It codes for CASSHETPGQPVYGYTF.

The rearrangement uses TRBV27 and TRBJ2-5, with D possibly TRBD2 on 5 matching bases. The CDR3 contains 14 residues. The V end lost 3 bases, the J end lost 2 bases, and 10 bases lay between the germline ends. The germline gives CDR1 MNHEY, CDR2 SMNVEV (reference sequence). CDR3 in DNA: TGTGCCAGCAGTTTGCTAGCACTTCAAGAGACCCAGTACTTC. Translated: CASSLLALQETQYF.

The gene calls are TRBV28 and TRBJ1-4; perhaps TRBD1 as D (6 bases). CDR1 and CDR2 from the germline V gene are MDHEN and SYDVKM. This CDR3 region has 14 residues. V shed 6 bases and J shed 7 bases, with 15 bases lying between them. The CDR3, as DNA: TGTGCCAGCAGACAGGGAGGGGGTAGTGAAAAACTGTTTTTT. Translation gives CASRQGGGSEKLFF. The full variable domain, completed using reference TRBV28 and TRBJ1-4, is DVKVTQSSRYLVKRTGEKVFLECVQDMDHENMFWYRQDPGLGLRLIYFSYDVKMKEKGDIPEGYSVSREKKERFSLILESASTNQTSMYLCASRQGGGSEKLFFGSGTQLSVL.

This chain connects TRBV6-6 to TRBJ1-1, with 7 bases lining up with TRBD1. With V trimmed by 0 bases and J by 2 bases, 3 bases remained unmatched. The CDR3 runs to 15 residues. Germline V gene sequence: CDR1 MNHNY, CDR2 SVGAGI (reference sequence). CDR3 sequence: CASSYSTGSNTEAFF. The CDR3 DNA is TGTGCCAGCAGTTACTCGACAGGGAGTAACACTGAAGCTTTCTTT.

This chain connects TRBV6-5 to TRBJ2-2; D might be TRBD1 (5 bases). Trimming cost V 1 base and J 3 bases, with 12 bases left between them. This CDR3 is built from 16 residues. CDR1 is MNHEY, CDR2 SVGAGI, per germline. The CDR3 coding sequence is TGTGCCAGCAGTTACTGGTCAGGGTATTACACCGGGGAGCTGTTTTTT. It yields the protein CASSYWSGYYTGELFF.